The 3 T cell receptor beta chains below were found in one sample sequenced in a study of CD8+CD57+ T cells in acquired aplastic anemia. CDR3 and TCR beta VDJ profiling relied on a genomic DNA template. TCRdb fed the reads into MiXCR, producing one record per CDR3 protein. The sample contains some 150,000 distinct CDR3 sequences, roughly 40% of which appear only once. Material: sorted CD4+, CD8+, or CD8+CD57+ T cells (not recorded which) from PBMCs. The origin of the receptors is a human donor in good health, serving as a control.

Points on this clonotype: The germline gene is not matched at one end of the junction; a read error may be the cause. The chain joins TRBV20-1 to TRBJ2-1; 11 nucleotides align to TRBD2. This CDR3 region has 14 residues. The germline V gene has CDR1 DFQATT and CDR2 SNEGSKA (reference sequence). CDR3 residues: CGARLAGGTVEQFF. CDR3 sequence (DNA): TGCGGTGCTCGGCTAGCGGGAGGTACGGTTGAGCAGTTCTTC.

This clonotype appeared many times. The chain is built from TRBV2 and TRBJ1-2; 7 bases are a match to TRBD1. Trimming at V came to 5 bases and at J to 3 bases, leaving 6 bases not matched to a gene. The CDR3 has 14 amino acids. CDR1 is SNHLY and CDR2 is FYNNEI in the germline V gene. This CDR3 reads CASSSTGSYYGYTF. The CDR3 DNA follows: TGTGCCAGCAGTTCGACAGGGTCTTACTATGGCTACACCTTC.

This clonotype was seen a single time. The CDR3 DNA reads as TGTGCCAGCAGTCCTTCCGGGGCAGGGGAAAGGCCCCAGCATTTT. Translation gives CASSPSGAGERPQHF. The chain has TRBV28 and TRBJ1-5, with D tentatively TRBD1 (6 bases). Trimming took 5 bases from V and 9 from J, leaving 20 bases between them. The CDR3 length is 15 residues. The germline V gene encodes CDR1 MDHEN and CDR2 SYDVKM.